The rows below give T cell receptor beta chains drawn from one sample of a study of cytotoxic CD8 clonotypes in ibrutinib-treated CLL. Measured with immunoSEQ multiplex PCR; TCRdb has only the in-frame clones, and not every one. Of about 68,000 clones listed, more than 60% are singletons. The sample here was PBMCs, taken after 12 months of ibrutinib treatment. The origin of the receptors is a human donor with chronic lymphocytic leukemia. CDR3s include the opening cysteine and the closing phenylalanine or tryptophan. The order of the fields is D gene, J gene, V gene, clone size, CDR3 DNA, CDR3 protein. The D gene is left open where the match is weak. Not all rows give a size; the values are once, few, many and, for expanded clones, a class.

TRBD1 TRBJ2-1 TRBV29-1 NA TGCAGCGGCTTGAGGACAGGGTTGATGAATGAGCAGTTCTTC CSGLRTGLMNEQFF
NA TRBJ2-7 TRBV28 NA TGTGCCAGCAGTTTAGCGGGGGCCCTCCCGTACTTC CASSLAGALPYF
NA TRBJ2-1 TRBV11-2 NA TGTGCCAGCAGCGCGAGCAACTACAATGAGCAGTTCTTC CASSASNYNEQFF
NA TRBJ2-7 TRBV5-4 few TGTGCCAGCAGCTCGAAAGGTTCCTACGAGCAGTACTTC CASSSKGSYEQYF
NA TRBJ2-7 TRBV4-3 NA TGCGCCAGCAGCCAAGGAGATGGACGGAGGGAATCGCAGTACTTC CASSQGDGRRESQYF
NA TRBJ2-1 TRBV5-1 once TGCGCCAGCAGATCCGGCGGGGCTTACAATGAGCAGTTCTTC CASRSGGAYNEQFF
NA TRBJ2-2 TRBV19 NA TGTGCCAGTAGGGTTGGGGGGACGAACACCGGGGAGCTGTTTTTT CASRVGGTNTGELFF
NA TRBJ1-3 TRBV19 NA TGTGCCAGTAGTGTACAGGGCTTCCCTGGAAACACCATATATTTT CASSVQGFPGNTIYF
NA TRBJ1-2 TRBV11-2 NA TGTGCCAGCAGCGTCCGACAGGACCCCTATGGCTACACCTTC CASSVRQDPYGYTF
NA TRBJ1-1 TRBV20-1 few TGCAGTGCTATGGGGAACACTGAAGCTTTCTTT CSAMGNTEAFF
NA TRBJ1-3 TRBV15 NA TGTGCCACCAGCAGAGATCGAGGTTCCGGAAACACCATATATTTT CATSRDRGSGNTIYF
NA TRBJ2-3 TRBV7-2 NA TGTGCCAGCAGCCCGAGACTGCGCTATAGCACAGATACGCAGTATTTT CASSPRLRYSTDTQYF
TRBD1 TRBJ1-1 TRBV7-8 NA TGTGCCAGCGCAAGTCGGACAGGGAACACTGAAGCTTTCTTT CASASRTGNTEAFF
TRBD1 TRBJ1-5 TRBV30 once TGTGCCTGGACCCGACAGGGGAATCAGCCCCAGCATTTT CAWTRQGNQPQHF
NA TRBJ2-3 TRBV4-1 NA TGCGCCAGCAGCCAACGTTTTCGCACAGATACGCAGTATTTT CASSQRFRTDTQYF
TRBD2 TRBJ2-7 TRBV5-4 NA TGTGCCAGCAGCCCTAGCGGGGGTTACGAGCAGTACTTC CASSPSGGYEQYF
NA TRBJ2-4 TRBV4-1 NA TGCGCCAGCAGCCAAGATTCGTCCAGCGACATTCAGTACTTC CASSQDSSSDIQYF
TRBD2 TRBJ2-5 TRBV7-2 NA TGTGCCAGCAGCTTAGGCGGGGGGGCCGAGACCCAGTACTTC CASSLGGGAETQYF
TRBD1 TRBJ1-2 TRBV7-8 NA TGTGCCAGCAGCTTAGTCCGGGACAGGGGTTCTGGGGGTGATGGCTACACCTTC CASSLVRDRGSGGDGYTF
NA TRBJ1-1 TRBV30 NA TGTGCCTGGAATGCAGGGTCGAACACTGAAGCTTTCTTT CAWNAGSNTEAFF
NA TRBJ2-3 TRBV7-2 NA TGTGCCAGCAGCTTAGCCCCAGGTCGTGGGCAGTATTTT CASSLAPGRGQYF
NA TRBJ1-5 TRBV6-6 NA TGTGCCAGCAGTTACGATTTGGTGCGGGGAGATCAGCCCCAGCATTTT CASSYDLVRGDQPQHF
TRBD2 TRBJ2-3 TRBV7-6 NA TGTGCCAGCAGCCTGATAACTAGCGGGGGAGGAGATACGCAGTATTTT CASSLITSGGGDTQYF
NA TRBJ2-7 TRBV7-2 few TGTGCCAGCAGCCTCAGGGGGGACCAGTGGTACGAGCAGTACTTC CASSLRGDQWYEQYF
NA TRBJ1-4 TRBV6-5 NA TGTGCCAGCAGCCCGGGTTTCGGAGGGGATGAAAAACTGTTTTTT CASSPGFGGDEKLFF
NA TRBJ2-5 TRBV6-5 NA TGTGCCAGCAGTCAGTCCGAGACCCAGTACTTC CASSQSETQYF
NA TRBJ1-1 TRBV5-1 NA TGCGCCAGCAGCCCGAACGGAGCCCAAATCGGGAACACTGAAGCTTTCTTT CASSPNGAQIGNTEAFF
TRBD1 TRBJ1-1 TRBV2 NA TGTGCCAGCAGCGAGGACAGGGTAGTATGGGCTTTCTTT CASSEDRVVWAFF
NA TRBJ2-6 TRBV27 NA TGTGCCAGCAGTTTATGGGGGGCTGGGGCCAACGTCCTGACTTTC CASSLWGAGANVLTF
NA TRBJ1-6 TRBV9 NA TGTGCCAGCAGCCCCAACCCCGGGGGCAGTAACTCACCCCTCCACTTT CASSPNPGGSNSPLHF
NA TRBJ2-1 TRBV28 few TGTGCCAGCAGTTTATTTGGACTCAACAATGAGCAGTTCTTC CASSLFGLNNEQFF
TRBD1 TRBJ1-2 TRBV30 few TGTGCCTGGGGGGGACAGACTTCACGACGGTACACCTTC CAWGGQTSRRYTF
TRBD1 TRBJ2-7 TRBV2 NA TGTGCCATCCTAGGAGGGACAGGGAAAACCTACGAGCAGTACTTC CAILGGTGKTYEQYF
TRBD1 TRBJ1-2 TRBV5-1 few TGCGCCAGCACCGATACCCGAGCCGGGACAGGGGAAGGCTACACCTTC CASTDTRAGTGEGYTF
NA TRBJ1-6 TRBV10-3 NA TGTGCCATCAGTGAGTCGCGGGACTCCGGTGGGTCACCCCTCCACTTT CAISESRDSGGSPLHF
NA TRBJ2-7 TRBV19 NA TGTGCCAGTAGTATAGCCCGGACAACGTCTTACGAGCAGTACTTC CASSIARTTSYEQYF
NA TRBJ1-3 TRBV18 NA TGTGCCAGCTCACCCGCAGGGAGTGATGGAAACACCATATATTTT CASSPAGSDGNTIYF
NA TRBJ1-1 TRBV7-9 few TGTGCCAGCAGCCTAGATATGAACACTGAAGCTTTCTTT CASSLDMNTEAFF
NA TRBJ2-1 TRBV2 NA TGTGCCAGCAGTGAAGCGGGTCCAGTTGCTCCCCCCCCCTACAATGAGCAGTTCTTC CASSEAGPVAPPPYNEQFF
NA TRBJ2-2 TRBV5-1 NA TGCGCGAGTCAAGAAGGGACATTCAGCCGGGGGGAGCTGTTTTTT CASQEGTFSRGELFF
NA TRBJ2-7 TRBV5-6 NA TGTGCCAGCAGCTTCTTTCGGGCTGGGGGCTACGAGCAGTACTTC CASSFFRAGGYEQYF
TRBD1 TRBJ2-1 TRBV10-2 NA TGCGCCAGCAGTAAGTGGGGGACAGGGGCTAAGCAAGGTGAGCAGTTCTTC CASSKWGTGAKQGEQFF
TRBD1 TRBJ2-5 TRBV30 NA TGTGCCTGGAGTGGACAGGGTAGCCCCAGACAGACGTTCGTAGAGACCCAGTACTTC CAWSGQGSPRQTFVETQYF
NA TRBJ1-5 TRBV7-9 NA TGTGCCAGCAGCTCAGAGGGGGATCAGCCCCAGCATTTT CASSSEGDQPQHF
TRBD1 TRBJ2-1 TRBV10-1 NA TGCGCCAGCAGTTCGAGAGGGGATGAGGGGGACAGGGCCCACAATGAGCAGTTCTTC CASSSRGDEGDRAHNEQFF
TRBD1 TRBJ1-1 TRBV9 few TGTGCCAGCAGCGTTCGGCGGGACAGCAAGCCCTACGCTGAAGCTTTCTTT CASSVRRDSKPYAEAFF
NA TRBJ2-5 TRBV7-7 NA TGTGCCAGCAGCCCCGGGGCGGGGACAGAAGAGACCCAGTACTTC CASSPGAGTEETQYF
NA TRBJ2-3 TRBV7-9 NA TGTGCCAGCAGCTTTCACGGGGTGGGCACAGATACGCAGTATTTT CASSFHGVGTDTQYF
NA TRBJ2-1 TRBV28 NA TGTGCCAGCAGTTCCGGGACTTTCCCGAAGTTCTTC CASSSGTFPKFF
TRBD1 TRBJ2-7 TRBV5-6 NA TGTGCCAGCAGCATGGGACAGGTCTCCTACGAGCAGTACTTC CASSMGQVSYEQYF
NA TRBJ1-4 TRBV7-2 NA TGTGCCAGCAGCTTAGTGTGGGGTGAAAAACTGTTTTTT CASSLVWGEKLFF
TRBD1 TRBJ2-2 TRBV7-3 NA TGTGCCAGCAGCTATGACAGGGGGAAAGCGAACACCGGGGAGCTGTTTTTT CASSYDRGKANTGELFF